Listed below are T cell receptor beta chains from one sample, sequenced in a study of blood T cell repertoires in COVID-19. Using immunoSEQ multiplex PCR, the repertoire was profiled, and TCRdb retains in-frame clones only, with some absent. The sample holds 10,000 to 15,000 clones, 75% to 85% seen once. Sequenced sample: peripheral blood. The receptors here all came from a human donor in a cohort sampled during active COVID-19. Each CDR3 is given with its conserved first and last residue. D genes are given only for firm matches.

.	TRBJ2-5	TRBV7-2	CASSPPGETQYF	TGTGCCAGCAGCCCCCCGGGGGAGACCCAGTACTTC
.	TRBJ2-2	TRBV27	CASSWQSTGELFF	TGTGCCAGCAGTTGGCAGTCGACCGGGGAGCTGTTTTTT
TRBD1	TRBJ2-5	TRBV2	CASSATGGKETQYF	TGTGCCAGCAGCGCAACAGGGGGCAAAGAGACCCAGTACTTC
.	TRBJ1-5	TRBV7-6	CASSLALGQPQHF	TGTGCCAGCAGCTTAGCTCTGGGCCAGCCCCAGCATTTT
.	TRBJ1-2	TRBV3-1/TRBV3-2	CACSGDGGSNYGYTF	TGTGCCTGCTCTGGGGACGGGGGGTCTAACTATGGCTACACCTTC
.	TRBJ1-1	TRBV7-8	CASSLGGGVGTEAFF	TGTGCCAGCAGCTTAGGGGGGGGAGTAGGGACTGAAGCTTTCTTT
.	TRBJ1-6	TRBV5-1	CASSLAGAGSSYNSPLHF	TGCGCCAGCAGCTTGGCCGGGGCGGGAAGCTCCTATAATTCACCCCTCCACTTT
TRBD2	TRBJ2-1	TRBV19	CATKGLASNGRYNEQFF	TGTGCCACCAAGGGACTAGCGAGTAATGGCAGGTACAATGAGCAGTTCTTC
.	TRBJ1-1	TRBV2	CASRYFGHPNTEAFF	TGTGCCAGCAGATATTTCGGACACCCGAACACTGAAGCTTTCTTT
.	TRBJ1-1	TRBV28	CASSLTTRVGGVGTEAFF	TGTGCCAGCAGTTTAACTACCAGGGTAGGTGGGGTGGGCACTGAAGCTTTCTTT
TRBD2	TRBJ2-1	TRBV19	CASSRGGYNEQFF	TGTGCCAGTAGTCGGGGGGGGTACAATGAGCAGTTCTTC
TRBD1	TRBJ2-4	TRBV3-1/TRBV3-2	CASRHTGTGKNIQYF	TGTGCCAGCAGACACACCGGGACAGGGAAAAACATTCAGTACTTC
TRBD2	TRBJ2-5	TRBV11-1	CASSSVGGGGETQYF	TGTGCCAGCAGCTCCGTAGGCGGGGGGGGTGAGACCCAGTACTTC
TRBD2	TRBJ2-5	TRBV5-1	CASSFSGTSGGVQYF	TGCGCCAGCAGCTTTTCCGGGACTAGCGGGGGGGTCCAGTACTTC
TRBD1	TRBJ2-7	TRBV19	CASRGQGDYEQYF	TGTGCCAGTAGGGGACAGGGTGACTACGAGCAGTACTTC
TRBD2	TRBJ2-7	TRBV7-2	CASSLDWERGNEQYF	TGTGCCAGCAGCCTAGATTGGGAGCGGGGGAACGAGCAGTACTTC
TRBD2	TRBJ2-1	TRBV7-9	CATRKGLANEQFF	TGTGCCACCCGCAAGGGACTAGCCAATGAGCAGTTCTTC
.	TRBJ1-6	TRBV19	CASSITLNSPLHF	TGTGCCAGTAGTATAACCCTAAATTCACCCCTCCACTTT
TRBD1	TRBJ2-5	TRBV5-1	CASSFDRALQETQYF	TGCGCCAGCAGCTTCGACAGGGCACTCCAAGAGACCCAGTACTTC
.	TRBJ1-1	TRBV5-1	CASSLEAGYTEAFF	TGCGCCAGCAGCTTGGAGGCAGGGTACACTGAAGCTTTCTTT
TRBD1	TRBJ1-1	TRBV7-9	CASSSWDREKNEAFF	TGTGCCAGCAGTTCCTGGGACAGGGAAAAGAATGAAGCTTTCTTT
.	TRBJ1-1	TRBV5-1	CASSQQGGMNTEAFF	TGCGCCAGCAGCCAACAGGGCGGAATGAACACTGAAGCTTTCTTT
TRBD1	TRBJ1-1	TRBV6-5	CASSYGAGTGAFF	TGTGCCAGCAGTTACGGCGCCGGGACAGGAGCTTTCTTT